This TCR beta chain was identified during a study of neurological immune-mediated disorders (dated by TCRdb to about 2019). In the study overall: Of the approximately 34 multiple sclerosis patients, some 30 had relapsing-remitting MS and 3 had secondary progressive MS. Peripheral blood TCR-beta repertoires from patients with HTLV-I-associated myelopathy (HAM/TSP), patients with multiple sclerosis, and healthy controls were compared in the study using UMI-based sequencing. Alongside PBMC samples, the set of 106 TCR-beta libraries contained longitudinal samples, technical triplicates, and paired CD4+ and CD8+ T-cell subsets that had been sorted. Longitudinal HAM/TSP and healthy donors were sampled at 3 time-points each (roughly 3-40 month intervals). The cohort comprised 65 to 75 subjects: some 15 HAM/TSP patients, some 34 multiple sclerosis patients and 20 or so healthy controls.

This clonotype was observed at least ten times. There is no known antigen for this receptor. The sample holds no much larger clone one base away, and base qualities are not on file. cDNA was synthesized by template-switch 5'RACE using a primer with a 10-nucleotide random unique molecular identifier that tagged each TCR transcript. Each sequencing run produced over 160 million TCR-beta sequences covering 15-18 subjects. Total RNA was extracted with the RNeasy kit. The KAPA Real-time Library Amplification kit was used to amplify TCR-beta VDJ regions with primers targeting the TCR constant region and the 5'RACE anchor. Sample indexes and Illumina adaptors were added in a first PCR, and a second PCR then increased library yield. After Ampure bead purification, the TCR product of roughly 650 bp was size-selected on a 2% E-gel SizeSelection system. Library quality was checked on a Bioanalyzer, concentration was measured with Qubit, and libraries were quantified with the Kapa Library Quantification kit before pooling. An Illumina HiSeq 2500 was used to sequence the libraries paired-end at 2 x 150 bp. To increase sequence diversity, roughly 24-31% phiX was spiked into each library pool. In the source study's methods: The UMI-based MiGEC pipeline processed quality-filtered reads and removed over 90% of raw TCR sequences during error correction. VDJ genes were aligned to IMGT germline references, and each clonotype was defined by a unique CDR3 amino acid sequence together with V-J genes. Clonal expansion, Shannon diversity, and CDR3 relatedness (CalcPairwiseDistances, ClusterSamples) were evaluated with VDJtools, and phylogenetic trees were built with CLCbio workbench. Clones with at least 8 unique UMIs were defined as expanded, with this threshold being based on coefficient-of-variation modelling across technical triplicates. TCRdb redid the processing of the public reads, applying fastp at Q25 and MiXCR, and retained in-frame beta chains. When rows share a CDR3 protein, they turn into one entry using the most common DNA and genes. TCRdb assigned the V and J calls; the authors' analysis was not used. In this sample the table shows 40,000 or so distinct CDR3 sequences, less than 3.5% of which occur a single time. The ten largest account for about 8.3% of the sample.

Results the study describes overall, beyond this receptor: The MS cluster was not associated with any clinical or MRI features, and the authors stated that larger cohorts are needed. No identical CDR3 amino acid sequences were found to be shared among expanded clones across subjects, suggesting that TCR-beta repertoires were private in all groups. Repertoires from 18 of 34 MS patients were grouped by phylogenetic analysis into a cluster of related CDR3 sequences, suggesting a possible repertoire-level signature. TCR clonal expansion was highest in HAM/TSP patients and lowest in MS patients, with MS patients falling below even healthy controls.

Sample time point, as interpreted from the label and publication: longitudinal time-point 1 (baseline). For the unsorted PBMC libraries, 2 million PBMCs were stored in RNAlater at -80 degrees C until RNA extraction and were used to generate the libraries. Multiple sclerosis patients were enrolled in a US clinical protocol under which disease progression was evaluated by magnetic resonance imaging. Peripheral blood was subjected to Ficoll-Hypaque density gradient centrifugation to isolate PBMCs, which were then cryopreserved in liquid nitrogen. The germline ends are 15 bases apart after V is trimmed by 3 bases and J by 4 bases. CDR1 DFQATT and CDR2 SNEGSKA were looked up in the germline V gene (reference sequence). The CDR3 sequence holds 15 residues, the cysteine and phenylalanine included. The only DNA kept is the CDR3, 45 bases in frame from the first base.

The sequence links TRBV20-1 to TRBJ2-2; no D gene is confidently identified. The receptor's source is an older woman with multiple sclerosis. The sequencing sample was made of PBMCs. The CDR3 protein sequence reads: CSARYAERSTGELFF. The DNA is TGCAGTGCTAGGTACGCCGAAAGGAGCACCGGGGAGCTGTTTTTT.